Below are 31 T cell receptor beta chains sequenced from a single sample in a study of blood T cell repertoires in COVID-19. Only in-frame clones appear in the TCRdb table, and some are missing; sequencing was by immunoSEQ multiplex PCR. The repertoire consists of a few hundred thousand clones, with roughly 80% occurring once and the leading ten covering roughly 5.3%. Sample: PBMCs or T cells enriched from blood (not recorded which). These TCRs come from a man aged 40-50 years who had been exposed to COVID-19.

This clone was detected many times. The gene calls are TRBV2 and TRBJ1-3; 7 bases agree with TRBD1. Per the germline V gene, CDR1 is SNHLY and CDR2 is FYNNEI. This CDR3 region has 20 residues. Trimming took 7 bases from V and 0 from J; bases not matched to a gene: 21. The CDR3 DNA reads TGTGCCAGCACCGAAAGTCACAGGGGAGTATCCATGAGCTCTGGAAACACCATATATTTT. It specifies CASTESHRGVSMSSGNTIYF. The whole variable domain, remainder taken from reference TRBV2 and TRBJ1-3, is EPEVTQTPSHQVTQMGQEVILRCVPISNHLYFYWYRQILGQKVEFLVSFYNNEISEKSEIFDDQFSVERPDGSNFTLKIRSTKLEDSAMYFCASTESHRGVSMSSGNTIYFGEGSWLTVV.

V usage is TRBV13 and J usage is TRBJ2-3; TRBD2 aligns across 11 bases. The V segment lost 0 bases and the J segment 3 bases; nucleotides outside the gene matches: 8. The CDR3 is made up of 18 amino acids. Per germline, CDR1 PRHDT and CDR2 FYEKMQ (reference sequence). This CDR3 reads CASSLGRWASGGTDTQYF. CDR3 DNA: TGTGCCAGCAGCTTAGGCCGATGGGCTAGCGGGGGGACAGATACGCAGTATTTT.

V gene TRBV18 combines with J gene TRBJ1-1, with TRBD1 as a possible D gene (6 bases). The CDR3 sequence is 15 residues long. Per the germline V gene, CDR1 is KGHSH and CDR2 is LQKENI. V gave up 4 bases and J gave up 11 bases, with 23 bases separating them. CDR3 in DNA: TGTGCCAGCTCACGCAGGGGTGTCGGGGAAAACGGGGCTTTCTTT. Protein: CASSRRGVGENGAFF.

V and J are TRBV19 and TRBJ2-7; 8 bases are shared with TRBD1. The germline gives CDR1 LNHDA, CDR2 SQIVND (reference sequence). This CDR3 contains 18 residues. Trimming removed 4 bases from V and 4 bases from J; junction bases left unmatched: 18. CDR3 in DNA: TGTGCCAGTAGTACCATACCGGGACAGGCAACAGCCAATTACGAGCAGTACTTC. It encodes CASSTIPGQATANYEQYF.

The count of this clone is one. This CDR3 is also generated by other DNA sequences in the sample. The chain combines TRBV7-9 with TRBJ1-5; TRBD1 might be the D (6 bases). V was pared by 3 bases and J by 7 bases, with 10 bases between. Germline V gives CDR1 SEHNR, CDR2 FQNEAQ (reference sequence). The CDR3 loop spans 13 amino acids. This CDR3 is CASSFGQNQPQHF. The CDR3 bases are TGTGCCAGCAGCTTCGGACAGAACCAGCCCCAGCATTTT.

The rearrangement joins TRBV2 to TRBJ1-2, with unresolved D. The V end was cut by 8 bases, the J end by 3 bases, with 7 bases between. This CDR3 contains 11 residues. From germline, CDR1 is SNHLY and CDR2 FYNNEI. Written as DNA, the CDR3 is TGTGCCAGCGAGATGGACTATGGCTACACCTTC. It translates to CASEMDYGYTF.

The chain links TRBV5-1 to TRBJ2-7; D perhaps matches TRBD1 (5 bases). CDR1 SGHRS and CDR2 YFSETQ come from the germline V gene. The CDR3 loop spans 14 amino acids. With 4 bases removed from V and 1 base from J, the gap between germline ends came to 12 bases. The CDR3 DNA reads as TGCGCCAGCAGCATACAGGAAGCGTCCTACGAGCAGTACTTC. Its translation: CASSIQEASYEQYF. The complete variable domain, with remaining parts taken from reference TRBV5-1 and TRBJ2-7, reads KAGVTQTPRYLIKTRGQQVTLSCSPISGHRSVSWYQQTPGQGLQFLFEYFSETQRNKGNFPGRFSGRQFSNSRSEMNVSTLELGDSALYLCASSIQEASYEQYFGPGTRLTVT.

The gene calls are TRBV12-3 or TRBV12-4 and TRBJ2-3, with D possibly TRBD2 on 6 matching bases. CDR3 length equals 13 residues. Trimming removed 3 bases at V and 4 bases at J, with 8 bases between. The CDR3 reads CASSFGGADTQYF. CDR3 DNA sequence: TGTGCCAGCAGTTTCGGGGGAGCAGATACGCAGTATTTT.

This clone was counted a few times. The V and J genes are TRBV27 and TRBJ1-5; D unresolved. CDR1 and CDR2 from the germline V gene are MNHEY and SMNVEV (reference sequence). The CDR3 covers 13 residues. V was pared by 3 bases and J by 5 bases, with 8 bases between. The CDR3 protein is CASSFSPDQPQHF. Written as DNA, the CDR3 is TGTGCCAGCAGTTTCTCGCCAGATCAGCCCCAGCATTTT.

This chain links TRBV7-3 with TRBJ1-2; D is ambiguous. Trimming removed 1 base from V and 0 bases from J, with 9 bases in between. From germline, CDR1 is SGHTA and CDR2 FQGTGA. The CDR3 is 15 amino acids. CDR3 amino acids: CASSLNPETNYGYTF. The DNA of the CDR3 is TGTGCCAGCAGCTTAAATCCGGAGACTAACTATGGCTACACCTTC.

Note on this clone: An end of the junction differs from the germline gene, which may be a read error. As DNA, the CDR3 is TGTGCCAGCAGCCCCGGCGGGTCACTCCTCCACTTT. Amino acids: CASSPGGSLLHF. This chain uses TRBV11-2 with TRBJ1-6, with D unresolved. From germline, CDR1 is SGHAT and CDR2 FQNNGV. This CDR3 comprises 12 residues. The variable domain in full, completed from reference TRBV11-2 and TRBJ1-6, reads EAGVAQSPRYKIIEKRQSVAFWCNPISGHATLYWYQQILGQGPKLLIQFQNNGVVDDSQLPKDRFSAERLKGVDSTLKIQPAKLEDSAVYLCASSPGGSLLHFGNGTRLTVT.

The chain's CDR3 is CASSLATGTETQYF. In nucleotides, the CDR3 is TGTGCCAGCAGCTTAGCGACAGGGACGGAGACCCAGTACTTC. The chain joins TRBV7-6 to TRBJ2-5, with 7 bases matching TRBD1. Germline loops: CDR1 SGHVS, CDR2 FNYEAQ. Unmatched junction bases numbered 3, after V lost 0 bases and J lost 5 bases. This CDR3 comprises 14 residues.

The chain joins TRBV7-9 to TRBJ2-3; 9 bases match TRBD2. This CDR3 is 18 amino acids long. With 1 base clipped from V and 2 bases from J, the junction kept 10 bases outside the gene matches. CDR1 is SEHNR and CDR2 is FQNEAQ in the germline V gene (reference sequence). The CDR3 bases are TGTGCCAGCAGCTTAGTGGTGGGGCTAGCGGGGACCACAGATACGCAGTATTTT. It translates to CASSLVVGLAGTTDTQYF.

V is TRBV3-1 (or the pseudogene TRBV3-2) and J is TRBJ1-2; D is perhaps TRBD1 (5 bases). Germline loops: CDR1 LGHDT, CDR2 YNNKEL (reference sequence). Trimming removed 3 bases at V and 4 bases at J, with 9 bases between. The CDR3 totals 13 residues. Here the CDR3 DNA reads TGTGCCAGCAGCCAGCAGGGCAGCTATGGCTACACCTTC. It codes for CASSQQGSYGYTF.

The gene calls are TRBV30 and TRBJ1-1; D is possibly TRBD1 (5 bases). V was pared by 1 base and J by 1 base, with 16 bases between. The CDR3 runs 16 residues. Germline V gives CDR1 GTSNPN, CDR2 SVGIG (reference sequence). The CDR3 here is CAWSGGETAKNTEAFF. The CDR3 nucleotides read TGTGCCTGGAGTGGGGGTGAGACAGCCAAGAACACTGAAGCTTTCTTT.

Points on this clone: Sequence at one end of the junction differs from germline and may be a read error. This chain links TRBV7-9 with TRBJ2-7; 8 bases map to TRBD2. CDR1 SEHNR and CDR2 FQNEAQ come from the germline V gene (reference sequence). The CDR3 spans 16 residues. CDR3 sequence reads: CASSVNERTSSHEQYF. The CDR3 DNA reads TGTGCCAGCAGTGTAAATGAACGGACTAGCTCCCACGAGCAGTACTTC.

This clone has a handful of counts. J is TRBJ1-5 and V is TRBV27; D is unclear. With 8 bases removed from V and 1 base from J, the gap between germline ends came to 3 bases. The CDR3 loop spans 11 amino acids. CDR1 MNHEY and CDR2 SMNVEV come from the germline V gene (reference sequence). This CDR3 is CASGSNQPQHF. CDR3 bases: TGTGCCAGCGGCAGCAATCAGCCCCAGCATTTT.

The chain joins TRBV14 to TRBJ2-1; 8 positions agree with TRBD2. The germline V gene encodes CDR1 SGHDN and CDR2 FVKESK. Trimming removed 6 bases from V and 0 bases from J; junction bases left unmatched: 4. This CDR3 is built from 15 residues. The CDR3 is CASRLSGTSYNEQFF. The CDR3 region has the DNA TGTGCCAGCAGGCTTAGCGGGACCTCCTACAATGAGCAGTTCTTC. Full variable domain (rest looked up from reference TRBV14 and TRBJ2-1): EAGVTQFPSHSVIEKGQTVTLRCDPISGHDNLYWYRRVMGKEIKFLLHFVKESKQDESGMPNNRFLAERTGGTYSTLKVQPAELEDSGVYFCASRLSGTSYNEQFFGPGTRLTVL.

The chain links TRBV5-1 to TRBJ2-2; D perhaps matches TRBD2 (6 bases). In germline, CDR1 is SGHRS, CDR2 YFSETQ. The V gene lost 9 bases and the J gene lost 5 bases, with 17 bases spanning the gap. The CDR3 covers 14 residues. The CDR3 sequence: CATSPGVETGELFF. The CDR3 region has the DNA TGCGCCACCTCCCCGGGAGTAGAGACCGGGGAGCTGTTTTTT.

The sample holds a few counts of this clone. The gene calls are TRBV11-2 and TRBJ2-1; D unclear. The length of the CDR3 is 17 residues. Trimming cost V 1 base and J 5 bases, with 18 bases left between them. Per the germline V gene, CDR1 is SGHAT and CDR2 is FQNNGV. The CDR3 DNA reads TGTGCCAGCAGCTTAGTAGGAGTGGCGTCTCCAAACAATGAGCAGTTCTTC. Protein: CASSLVGVASPNNEQFF.

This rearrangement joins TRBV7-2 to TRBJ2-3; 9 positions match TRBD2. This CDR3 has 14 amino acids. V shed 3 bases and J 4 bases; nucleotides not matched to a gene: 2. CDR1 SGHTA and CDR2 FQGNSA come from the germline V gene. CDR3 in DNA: TGTGCCAGCAGCTTTAGCGGGAGTTCAGATACGCAGTATTTT. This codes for CASSFSGSSDTQYF.

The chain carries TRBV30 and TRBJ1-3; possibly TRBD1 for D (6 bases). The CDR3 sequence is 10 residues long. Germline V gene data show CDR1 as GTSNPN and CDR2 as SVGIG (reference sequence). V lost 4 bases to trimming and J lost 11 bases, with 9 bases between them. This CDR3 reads CAWKGVAIYF. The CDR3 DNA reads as TGTGCCTGGAAGGGGGTTGCCATATATTTT.

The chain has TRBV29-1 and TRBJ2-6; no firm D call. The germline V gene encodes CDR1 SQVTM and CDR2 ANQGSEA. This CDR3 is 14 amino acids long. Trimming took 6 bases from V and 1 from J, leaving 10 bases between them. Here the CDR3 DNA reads TGCAGCGTCTCACATTCATCTGGGGCCAACGTCCTGACTTTC. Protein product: CSVSHSSGANVLTF.

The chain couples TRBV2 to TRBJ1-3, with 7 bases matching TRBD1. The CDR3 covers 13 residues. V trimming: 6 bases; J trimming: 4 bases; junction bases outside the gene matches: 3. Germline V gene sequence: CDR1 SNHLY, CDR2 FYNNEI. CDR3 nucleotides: TGTGCCAGCAGGGGACAGACCGGAAACACCATATATTTT. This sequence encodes CASRGQTGNTIYF.

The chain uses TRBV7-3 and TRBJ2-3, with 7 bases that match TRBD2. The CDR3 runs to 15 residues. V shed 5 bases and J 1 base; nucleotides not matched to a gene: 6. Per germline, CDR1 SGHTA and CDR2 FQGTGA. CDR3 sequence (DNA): TGTGCCAGCAGCGAGAGGACTAGTCGCACAGATACGCAGTATTTT. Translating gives CASSERTSRTDTQYF.

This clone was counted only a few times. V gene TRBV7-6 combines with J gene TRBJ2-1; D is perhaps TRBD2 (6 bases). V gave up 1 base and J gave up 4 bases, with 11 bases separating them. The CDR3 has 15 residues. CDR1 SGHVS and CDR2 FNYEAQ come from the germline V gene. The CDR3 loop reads CASSLGGTAYNEQFF. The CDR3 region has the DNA TGTGCCAGCAGCTTAGGAGGGACTGCATACAATGAGCAGTTCTTC.

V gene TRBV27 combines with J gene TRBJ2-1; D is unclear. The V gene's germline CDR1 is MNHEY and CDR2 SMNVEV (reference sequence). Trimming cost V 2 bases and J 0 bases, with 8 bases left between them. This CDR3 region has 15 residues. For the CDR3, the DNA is TGTGCCAGCAGTTTAAGCGTTAGCTCCTACAATGAGCAGTTCTTC. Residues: CASSLSVSSYNEQFF.

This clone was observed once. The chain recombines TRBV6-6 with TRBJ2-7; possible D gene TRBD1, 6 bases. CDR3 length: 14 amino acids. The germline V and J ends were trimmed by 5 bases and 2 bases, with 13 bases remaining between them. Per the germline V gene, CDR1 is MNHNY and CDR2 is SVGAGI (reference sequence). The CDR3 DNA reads TGTGCCAGCAGTACTCCAGGGACAACCTACGAGCAGTACTTC. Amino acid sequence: CASSTPGTTYEQYF.

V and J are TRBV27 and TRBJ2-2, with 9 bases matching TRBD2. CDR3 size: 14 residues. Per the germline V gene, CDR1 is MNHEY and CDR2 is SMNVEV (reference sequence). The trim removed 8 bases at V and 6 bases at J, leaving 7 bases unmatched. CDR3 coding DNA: TGTGCCAGCTCGTCGATAGCGGGAGCCGGGGAGCTGTTTTTT. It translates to CASSSIAGAGELFF.

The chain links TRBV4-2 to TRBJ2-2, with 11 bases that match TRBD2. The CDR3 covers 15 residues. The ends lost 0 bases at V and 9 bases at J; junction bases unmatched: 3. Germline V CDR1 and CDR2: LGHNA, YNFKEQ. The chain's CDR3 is CASSQELAGDRELFF. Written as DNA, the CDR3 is TGTGCCAGCAGCCAAGAACTAGCGGGAGATAGGGAGCTGTTTTTT.

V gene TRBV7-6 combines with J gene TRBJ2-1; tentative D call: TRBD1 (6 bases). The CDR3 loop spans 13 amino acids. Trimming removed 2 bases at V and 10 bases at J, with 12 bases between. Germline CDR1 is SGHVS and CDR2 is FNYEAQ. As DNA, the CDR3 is TGTGCCAGCAGCTTAACCCTAGACAGGGAGCAGTTCTTC. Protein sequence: CASSLTLDREQFF.